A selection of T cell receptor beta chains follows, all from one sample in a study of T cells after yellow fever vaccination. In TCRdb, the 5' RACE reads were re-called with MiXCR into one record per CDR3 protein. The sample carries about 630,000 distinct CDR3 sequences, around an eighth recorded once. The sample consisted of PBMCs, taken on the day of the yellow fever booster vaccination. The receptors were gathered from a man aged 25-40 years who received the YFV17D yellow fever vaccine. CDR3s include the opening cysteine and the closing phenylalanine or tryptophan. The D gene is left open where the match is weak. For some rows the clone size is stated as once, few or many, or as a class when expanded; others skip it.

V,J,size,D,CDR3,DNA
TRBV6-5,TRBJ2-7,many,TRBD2,CASSYSPSGSYEQYF,TGTGCCAGCAGTTACTCTCCTAGCGGGAGTTACGAGCAGTACTTC
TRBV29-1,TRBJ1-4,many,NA,CSVEAARPHATNEKLFF,TGCAGCGTTGAAGCCGCCCGACCGCATGCAACTAATGAAAAACTGTTTTTT
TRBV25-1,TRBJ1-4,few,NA,CASSDSRDPNEKLFF,TGTGCCAGCAGTGACAGTAGGGACCCTAATGAAAAACTGTTTTTT
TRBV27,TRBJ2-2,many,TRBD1,CASSSQFSTGRKELFF,TGTGCCAGCAGTTCCCAATTCTCGACAGGGCGTAAGGAGCTGTTTTTT
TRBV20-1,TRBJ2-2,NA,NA,CSAPETNTGELFF,TGCAGTGCGCCGGAGACGAACACCGGGGAGCTGTTTTTT
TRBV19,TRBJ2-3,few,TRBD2,CASSAGRTSGTDTQYF,TGTGCCAGTAGTGCGGGGAGGACTAGCGGCACAGATACGCAGTATTTT
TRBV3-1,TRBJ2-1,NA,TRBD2,CASSPRTSGSSEQFF,TGTGCCAGCAGCCCTCGGACTAGCGGGAGTTCTGAGCAGTTCTTC
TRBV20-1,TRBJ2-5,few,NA,CSARDLRQTQETQYF,TGCAGTGCTAGAGACCTCCGACAGACCCAAGAGACCCAGTACTTC
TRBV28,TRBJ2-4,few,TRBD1,CASSSIHDRARAKNIQYF,TGTGCCAGCAGTTCAATACACGACAGGGCCCGAGCCAAAAACATTCAGTACTTC
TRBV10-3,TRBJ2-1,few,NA,CAISDVGAEQFF,TGTGCCATCAGTGACGTTGGGGCTGAGCAGTTCTTC
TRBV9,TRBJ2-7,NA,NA,CASSVDAGPGSEQYF,TGTGCCAGCAGCGTAGATGCGGGTCCAGGGTCCGAGCAGTACTTC
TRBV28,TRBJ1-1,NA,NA,CACVGMNTEAFF,TGTGCCTGTGTAGGGATGAACACTGAAGCTTTCTTT
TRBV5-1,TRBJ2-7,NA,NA,CASSLAVTGNIEQYF,TGCGCCAGCAGCTTGGCCGTAACGGGGAATATCGAGCAGTACTTC
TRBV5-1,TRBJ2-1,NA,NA,CASSLSPGGAQRSNEQFF,TGCGCCAGCAGCTTATCTCCAGGTGGGGCCCAGCGGAGCAATGAGCAGTTCTTC
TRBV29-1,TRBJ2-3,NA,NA,CSVGDGTDTQYF,TGCAGCGTTGGAGACGGGACAGATACGCAGTATTTT
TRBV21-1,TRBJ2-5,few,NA,CASSITVRETQYF,TGTGCCAGCAGCATAACGGTGCGAGAGACCCAGTACTTC
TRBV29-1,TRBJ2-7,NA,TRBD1,CSVEGEGTARSYEQYF,TGCAGCGTTGAGGGCGAAGGGACAGCGCGATCCTACGAGCAGTACTTC
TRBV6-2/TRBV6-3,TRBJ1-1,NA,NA,CASSTTENTEAFF,TGTGCCAGCAGTACGACTGAGAACACTGAAGCTTTCTTT
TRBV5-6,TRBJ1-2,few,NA,CASSLTDRLHGYTF,TGTGCCAGCAGCTTGACTGATAGGCTCCATGGCTACACCTTC
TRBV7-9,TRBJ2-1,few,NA,CASSLVGTLNEQFF,TGTGCCAGCAGCTTAGTGGGGACTTTAAATGAGCAGTTCTTC
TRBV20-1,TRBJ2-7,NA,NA,CSACRSVVYF,TGCAGTGCTTGTCGGTCAGTGGTGTACTTC
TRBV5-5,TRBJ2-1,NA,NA,CASSFDSNYNEQFF,TGTGCCAGCAGCTTTGACAGCAACTACAATGAGCAGTTCTTC
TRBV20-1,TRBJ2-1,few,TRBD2,CSASGGGGAQFEQFF,TGCAGTGCTAGCGGTGGCGGGGGAGCCCAATTTGAGCAGTTCTTC
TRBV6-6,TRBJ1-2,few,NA,CASSEGGNYGYTF,TGTGCCAGCAGCGAGGGAGGAAACTATGGCTACACCTTC
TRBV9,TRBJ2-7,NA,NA,CASSVAPGADYEQYF,TGTGCCAGCAGCGTAGCCCCTGGGGCTGACTACGAGCAGTACTTC